This T cell receptor beta chain emerged from a study of cytomegalovirus exposure and HLA in healthy donors. Findings and caveats of the study: When analyzed later, the rates of TCR association showed variation by HLA locus, with DRB1 the most and HLA-C the fewest. Across donors, presence/absence analyses took sequencing depth to be roughly uniform. Cytomegalovirus-associated status was assigned to approximately 160 TCR beta chains.

The CDR3 runs to 16 residues. J lost 4 bases, V lost 1 base, and 10 bases had no gene match. The germline V gene has CDR1 SEHNR and CDR2 FQNEAQ (reference sequence). A word on this clone: The antigen is undetermined.

Primers: 60 Vbeta forward and 13 Jbeta reverse. This table comes from immunoSEQ multiplex PCR, and its TCRdb copy is limited to in-frame clones, with some not included. The table lists about 130,000 clones, 74% of them singletons. The rearrangement uses TRBV7-9 and TRBJ2-7, with 7 bases aligning to TRBD2. The clonotype comes from a man aged 18 to 29 in good health and CMV-seropositive. Sequencing input: PBMCs. This CDR3 reads CASSLDNLAGTYEQYF. Here the CDR3 DNA reads TGTGCCAGCAGCTTAGATAACTTAGCGGGTACTTACGAGCAGTACTTC. The full variable domain, in which reference TRBV7-9 and TRBJ2-7 provide the parts outside the CDR3, is DTGVSQNPRHKITKRGQNVTFRCDPISEHNRLYWYRQTLGQGPEFLTYFQNEAQLEKSRLLSDRFSAERPKGSFSTLEIQRTEQGDSAMYLCASSLDNLAGTYEQYFGPGTRLTVT.